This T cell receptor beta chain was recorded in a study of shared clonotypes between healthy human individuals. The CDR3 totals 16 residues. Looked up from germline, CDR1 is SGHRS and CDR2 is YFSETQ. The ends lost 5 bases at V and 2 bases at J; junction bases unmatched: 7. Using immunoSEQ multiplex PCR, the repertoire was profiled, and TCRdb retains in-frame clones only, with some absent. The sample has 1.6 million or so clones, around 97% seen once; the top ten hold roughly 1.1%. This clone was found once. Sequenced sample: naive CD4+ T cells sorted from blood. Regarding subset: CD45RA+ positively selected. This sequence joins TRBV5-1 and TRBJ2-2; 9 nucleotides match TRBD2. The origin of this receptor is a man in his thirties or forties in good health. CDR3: CASSQSGRTNTGELFF. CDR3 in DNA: TGCGCCAGCAGTCAAAGCGGGAGGACCAACACCGGGGAGCTGTTTTTT.